A selection of T cell receptor beta chains follows, all from one sample in a study of T cell changes during pregnancy in multiple sclerosis. Here immunoSEQ multiplex PCR was the method, and the copy in TCRdb shows in-frame clones only, minus some. The sample records roughly 83,000 clones, over 80% being singletons. Material: PBMCs, obtained in the first trimester of pregnancy. The receptors originated from a female donor in good health, serving as a control in a pregnancy study. Some clones in this sample may be carry-over from other donors' samples. CDR3s include the opening cysteine and the closing phenylalanine or tryptophan. The D gene is left open where the match is weak. A row's size may be missing; if present it is once, few, many or a size class.

j_call v_call d_call clone_size cdr3_nt cdr3_aa
TRBJ2-7 TRBV11-2 . . TGTGCCAGCAGCTTAGTTCGCGGGCGGGGACAGAACTACGAGCAGTACTTC CASSLVRGRGQNYEQYF
TRBJ2-1 TRBV11-3 . . TGTGCCAGCAGCTTAGACGGGGTCCCCCGCAATGAGCAGTTCTTC CASSLDGVPRNEQFF
TRBJ2-3 TRBV9 . . TGTGCCAGCAGCGTAGTTGGCGGGGGCACAGATACGCAGTATTTT CASSVVGGGTDTQYF
TRBJ2-7 TRBV7-8 TRBD1 . TGTGCCAGCAGCTTCGAACAGGGGTTCGAGCAGTACTTC CASSFEQGFEQYF
TRBJ2-1 TRBV6-6 . . TGTGCCAGCTCATCATGGGCGCCGTACAATGAGCAGTTCTTC CASSSWAPYNEQFF
TRBJ1-5 TRBV5-6 . . TGTGCCAGCAGCTTGGTCGGGCAGCCCCAGCATTTT CASSLVGQPQHF
TRBJ1-2 TRBV28 TRBD1 once TGTGCCAGCAGTTTCGGGGGACAGGGCTCTAACTATGGCTACACCTTC CASSFGGQGSNYGYTF
TRBJ2-3 TRBV11-2 TRBD2 . TGTGCCAGCAGCTTAGGAGGGACTAGCTCGACGCAGTATTTT CASSLGGTSSTQYF
TRBJ2-4 TRBV18 TRBD2 . TGTGCCAGCTCACCCCCGTATCTAGCGGGAGGGCCGCTAGCCAAAAACATTCAGTACTTC CASSPPYLAGGPLAKNIQYF
TRBJ2-3 TRBV19 TRBD1 . TGTGCCAGTAGTATGGGGGGACAGGGAATCACAGATACGCAGTATTTT CASSMGGQGITDTQYF
TRBJ2-2 TRBV7-8 TRBD1 . TGTGCCGGGGAACAGGGGGTTAACACCGGGGAGCTGTTTTTT CAGEQGVNTGELFF
TRBJ2-1 TRBV6-1 . . TGTGCCAGCAGTCCACAGACCTACAATGAGCAGTTCTTC CASSPQTYNEQFF
TRBJ2-7 TRBV28 . . TGTGCCAGCAGTATCACCTACGAGCAGTACTTC CASSITYEQYF
TRBJ2-1 TRBV19 . . TGTGCCAGTAGTCGGAGCGGCCGACCCTACAATGAGCAGTTCTTC CASSRSGRPYNEQFF
TRBJ2-3 TRBV19 . . TGTGCCAGTAGTATCGCTAGCAGAGGAGATACGCAGTATTTT CASSIASRGDTQYF
TRBJ1-4 TRBV5-1 . . TGCGCCAGCAGTCCCGGACAGCCAACTAATGAAAAACTGTTTTTT CASSPGQPTNEKLFF
TRBJ1-6 TRBV18 . few TGTGCCAGCTCACCCACCAGGGATTCACCCCTCCACTTT CASSPTRDSPLHF
TRBJ2-7 TRBV7-9 . . TGTGCCAGCAGCTCGCCACTTCTGGTCGAGCAGTACTTC CASSSPLLVEQYF
TRBJ1-1 TRBV7-9 . . TGTGCCAGCAGCTTAGAACGTCAGTTTGAAGCTTTCTTT CASSLERQFEAFF
TRBJ2-1 TRBV19 . . TGTGCCAGTAGTATAGGGTGGAGGGGTAAAATGGGGGACAATGAGCAGTTCTTC CASSIGWRGKMGDNEQFF
TRBJ1-3 TRBV5-4 . . TGTGCCAGCAGCTTGGGTCAGGGAAACACCATATATTTT CASSLGQGNTIYF
TRBJ2-1 TRBV4-1 . . TGCGCCAGCAGCCAAGGAGCTAGCGCCTACAATGAGCAGTTCTTC CASSQGASAYNEQFF
TRBJ2-1 TRBV4-2 . . TGTGCCAGCAGCCAAGATTGGAGTCGGAGCAGTGAGCAGTTCTTC CASSQDWSRSSEQFF
TRBJ1-2 TRBV9 TRBD1 . TGTGCCAGCAGCCAGGGGGACAGTGTCTATGGCTACACCTTC CASSQGDSVYGYTF
TRBJ2-5 TRBV7-3 TRBD2 . TGTGCCAGCAGCTCTTTTGGACTAGCGGGAGGCTTCGAGACCCAGTACTTC CASSSFGLAGGFETQYF
TRBJ2-1 TRBV7-8 . . TGTGCCAGCAGCCTACTAACCGTTAATGAGCAGTTCTTC CASSLLTVNEQFF
TRBJ2-1 TRBV6-4 TRBD1 . TGTGCCAGCACCGACAGGGAATCCAATGAGCAGTTCTTC CASTDRESNEQFF
TRBJ2-3 TRBV4-3 TRBD1 . TGCGCCAGCAGTCAGGGACAGGCGCGTGATACGCAGTATTTT CASSQGQARDTQYF
TRBJ1-1 TRBV10-1 TRBD1 . TGCGCCAGCAATAACCCGGGACAGGGGAACACTGAAGCTTTCTTT CASNNPGQGNTEAFF
TRBJ1-2 TRBV7-2 . few TGTGCCAGCAGCACCAATAGCTATGGCTACACCTTC CASSTNSYGYTF
TRBJ2-1 TRBV5-1 TRBD2 . TGCGCCAGCAGCCAGACTAGCGGGGGCCCATCTGAGCAGTTCTTC CASSQTSGGPSEQFF
TRBJ2-7 TRBV5-1 . few TGCGCCAGCAGCGGAGGGACAGCCTACGAGCAGTACTTC CASSGGTAYEQYF
TRBJ1-6 TRBV7-9 TRBD1 . TGTGCCAGCAGACCCCGCGAGACAGGGGGCTTGGGTAATTCACCCCTCCACTTT CASRPRETGGLGNSPLHF
TRBJ2-5 TRBV4-1 TRBD1 . TGCGCCAGCAGCCAAGGAACAGGGGCGTTAGAGACCCAGTACTTC CASSQGTGALETQYF
TRBJ2-7 TRBV19 TRBD1 . TGTGCCAGCTCCCCCAGGGGGAGATACGAGCAGTACTTC CASSPRGRYEQYF
TRBJ1-3 TRBV6-5 . . TGTGCCAGCAGTCAGAGGAGACCTGGAAACACCATATATTTT CASSQRRPGNTIYF
TRBJ2-1 TRBV25-1 TRBD1 . TGTGCCACCACGCCGCGGGACAGGGTAAGGAATGAGCAGTTCTTC CATTPRDRVRNEQFF
TRBJ2-1 TRBV6-6 TRBD2 . TGTGCCAGCAGTTCCGCTAGCGGGAGTAGGGGTGAGCAGTTCTTC CASSSASGSRGEQFF
TRBJ2-3 TRBV7-6 TRBD1 few TGTGCCAGCAGCTTAGCGCAGGGGGCCGGCACAGATACGCAGTATTTT CASSLAQGAGTDTQYF
TRBJ2-1 TRBV19 . . TGTGCCAGTACCCCAACAGGGATACCTAGCTCCTACAATGAGCAGTTCTTC CASTPTGIPSSYNEQFF
TRBJ2-7 TRBV19 TRBD1 . TGTGCCAGTAGTTGGGGGACAGGTCCCTACGAGCAGTACTTC CASSWGTGPYEQYF
TRBJ2-5 TRBV18 . once TGTGCCAGCTCACCAGGGGACATGTATCTCCAAGAGACCCAGTACTTC CASSPGDMYLQETQYF
TRBJ2-2 TRBV5-1 TRBD2 once TGCGCCAGCAGCACTAGCGGGAGAAACACCGGGGAGCTGTTTTTT CASSTSGRNTGELFF
TRBJ1-2 TRBV10-2 TRBD1 . TGCGCCAGCAGTGAGTCGATATTCACGGACAGGGGTTACTATGGCTACACCTTC CASSESIFTDRGYYGYTF
TRBJ2-5 TRBV2 . . TGTGCCAGCGATGGGGGAGGAGAGACCCAGTACTTC CASDGGGETQYF
TRBJ2-4 TRBV4-1 . . TGCGCCAGCAGCCAAGGCCTTGCCAGAACGAAAATAGCCAAAAACATTCAGTACTTC CASSQGLARTKIAKNIQYF
TRBJ1-4 TRBV5-1 . once TGCGCCAGCAGCACCTCGAGGGGGGGTAACGAAAAACTGTTTTTT CASSTSRGGNEKLFF
TRBJ2-1 TRBV6-5 . . TGTGCCAGCAGTTTAGGGACGACTAGTAGGGGCAATGAGCAGTTCTTC CASSLGTTSRGNEQFF
TRBJ1-1 TRBV27 . . TGTGCCAGCAGTGCCAACTTGAACACTGAAGCTTTCTTT CASSANLNTEAFF
TRBJ2-4 TRBV27 . . TGTGCCAGCAGTTTATTGGGGGGGGCGGGCAAAAACATTCAGTACTTC CASSLLGGAGKNIQYF
TRBJ1-2 TRBV28 . . TGTGCCACCCAGGGGAGCGGCTACACCTTC CATQGSGYTF
TRBJ2-1 TRBV4-2 . . TGTGCCAGCAGCCAAGATAAAATTGAAGGAGACTATGAGCAGTTCTTC CASSQDKIEGDYEQFF
TRBJ2-7 TRBV2 TRBD1 . TGTGCCAGCAGTGGGACAGGTCGAGAGCAACTATACGAGCAGTACTTC CASSGTGREQLYEQYF